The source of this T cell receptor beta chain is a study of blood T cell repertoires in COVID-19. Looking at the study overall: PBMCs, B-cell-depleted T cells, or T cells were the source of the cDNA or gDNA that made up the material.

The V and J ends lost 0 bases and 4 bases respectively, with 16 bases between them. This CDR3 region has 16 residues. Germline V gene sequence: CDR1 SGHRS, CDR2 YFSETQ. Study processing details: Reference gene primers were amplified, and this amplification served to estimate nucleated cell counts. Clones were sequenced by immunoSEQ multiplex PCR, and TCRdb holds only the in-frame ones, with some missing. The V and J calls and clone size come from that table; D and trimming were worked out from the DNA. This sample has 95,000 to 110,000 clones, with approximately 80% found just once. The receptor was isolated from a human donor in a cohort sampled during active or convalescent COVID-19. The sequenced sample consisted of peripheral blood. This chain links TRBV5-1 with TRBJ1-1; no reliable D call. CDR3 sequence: CASSLGGSRVGTEAFF. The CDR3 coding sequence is TGCGCCAGCAGCTTGGGAGGGTCTCGGGTGGGCACTGAAGCTTTCTTT. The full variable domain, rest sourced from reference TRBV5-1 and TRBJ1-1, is KAGVTQTPRYLIKTRGQQVTLSCSPISGHRSVSWYQQTPGQGLQFLFEYFSETQRNKGNFPGRFSGRQFSNSRSEMNVSTLELGDSALYLCASSLGGSRVGTEAFFGQGTRLTVV.